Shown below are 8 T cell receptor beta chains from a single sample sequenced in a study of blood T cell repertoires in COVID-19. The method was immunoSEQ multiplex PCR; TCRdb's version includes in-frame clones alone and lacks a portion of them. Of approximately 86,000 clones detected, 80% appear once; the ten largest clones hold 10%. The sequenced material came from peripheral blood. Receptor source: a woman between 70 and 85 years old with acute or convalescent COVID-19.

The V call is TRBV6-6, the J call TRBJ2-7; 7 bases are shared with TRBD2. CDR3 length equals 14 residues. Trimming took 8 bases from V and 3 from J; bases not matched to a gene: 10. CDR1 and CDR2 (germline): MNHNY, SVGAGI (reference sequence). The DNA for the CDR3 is TGTGCCAGCCGACCGGGAGCGGGGTTCTACGAGCAGTACTTC. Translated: CASRPGAGFYEQYF.

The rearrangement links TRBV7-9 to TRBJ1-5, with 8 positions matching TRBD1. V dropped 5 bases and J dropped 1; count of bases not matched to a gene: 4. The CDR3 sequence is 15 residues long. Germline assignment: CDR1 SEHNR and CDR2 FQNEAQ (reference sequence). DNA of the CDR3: TGTGCCAGCAGCATGGGACAGGCCAGCAATCAGCCCCAGCATTTT. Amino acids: CASSMGQASNQPQHF.

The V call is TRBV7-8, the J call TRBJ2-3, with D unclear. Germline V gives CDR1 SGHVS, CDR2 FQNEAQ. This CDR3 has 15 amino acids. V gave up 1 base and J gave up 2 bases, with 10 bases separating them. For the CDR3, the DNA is TGTGCCAGCAGCTTAGATCGCGGAAACACAGATACGCAGTATTTT. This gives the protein CASSLDRGNTDTQYF. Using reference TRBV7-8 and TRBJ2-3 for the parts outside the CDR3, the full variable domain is GAGVSQSPRYKVAKRGQDVALRCDPISGHVSLFWYQQALGQGPEFLTYFQNEAQLDKSGLPSDRFFAERPEGSVSTLKIQRTQQEDSAVYLCASSLDRGNTDTQYFGPGTRLTVL.

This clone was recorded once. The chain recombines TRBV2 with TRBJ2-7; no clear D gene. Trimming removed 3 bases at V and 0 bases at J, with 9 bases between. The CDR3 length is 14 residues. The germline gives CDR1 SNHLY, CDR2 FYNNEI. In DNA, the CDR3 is TGTGCCAGCAGTGATCCAACTACCTCCTACGAGCAGTACTTC. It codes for CASSDPTTSYEQYF.

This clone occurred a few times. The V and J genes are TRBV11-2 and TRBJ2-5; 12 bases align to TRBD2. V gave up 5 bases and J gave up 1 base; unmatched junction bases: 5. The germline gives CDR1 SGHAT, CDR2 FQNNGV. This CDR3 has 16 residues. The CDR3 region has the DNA TGTGCCAGCAGCCCAACTAGCGGGGGGCCCCAAGAGACCCAGTACTTC. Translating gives CASSPTSGGPQETQYF.

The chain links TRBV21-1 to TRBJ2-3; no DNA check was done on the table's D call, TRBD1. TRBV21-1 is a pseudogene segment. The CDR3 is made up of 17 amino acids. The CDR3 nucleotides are TGTGCCAGCAGCCTTCGGGACATCCGATCTAGCACAGATACGCAGTATTTT. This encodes CASSLRDIRSSTDTQYF.

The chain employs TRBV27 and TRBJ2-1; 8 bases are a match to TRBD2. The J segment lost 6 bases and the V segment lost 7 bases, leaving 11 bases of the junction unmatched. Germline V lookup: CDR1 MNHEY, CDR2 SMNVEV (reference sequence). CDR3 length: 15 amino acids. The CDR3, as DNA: TGTGCCAGCAACCTGTTACCTAGCGGGCTCAATGAGCAGTTCTTC. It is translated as CASNLLPSGLNEQFF.

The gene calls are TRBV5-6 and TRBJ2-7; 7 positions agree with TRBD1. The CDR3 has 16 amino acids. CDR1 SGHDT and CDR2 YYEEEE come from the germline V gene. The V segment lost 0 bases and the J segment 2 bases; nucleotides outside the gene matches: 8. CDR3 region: CASSLVPGGNTYEQYF. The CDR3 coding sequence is TGTGCCAGCAGCTTGGTCCCAGGGGGTAATACCTACGAGCAGTACTTC.